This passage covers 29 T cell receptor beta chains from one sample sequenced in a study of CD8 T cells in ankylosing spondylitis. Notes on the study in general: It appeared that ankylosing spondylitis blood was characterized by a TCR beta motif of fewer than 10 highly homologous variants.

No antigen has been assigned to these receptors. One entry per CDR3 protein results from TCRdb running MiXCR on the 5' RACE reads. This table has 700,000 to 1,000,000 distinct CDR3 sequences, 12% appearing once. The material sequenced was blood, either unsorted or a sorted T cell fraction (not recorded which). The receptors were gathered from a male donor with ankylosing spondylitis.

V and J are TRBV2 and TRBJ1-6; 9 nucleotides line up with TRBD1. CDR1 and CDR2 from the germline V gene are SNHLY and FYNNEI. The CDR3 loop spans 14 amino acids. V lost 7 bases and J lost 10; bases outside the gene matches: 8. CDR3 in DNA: TGTGCCAGCAAGACCGGGACAGGGTGGTCACCCCTCCACTTT. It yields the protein CASKTGTGWSPLHF. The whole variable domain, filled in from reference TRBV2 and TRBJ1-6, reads EPEVTQTPSHQVTQMGQEVILRCVPISNHLYFYWYRQILGQKVEFLVSFYNNEISEKSEIFDDQFSVERPDGSNFTLKIRSTKLEDSAMYFCASKTGTGWSPLHFGNGTRLTVT.

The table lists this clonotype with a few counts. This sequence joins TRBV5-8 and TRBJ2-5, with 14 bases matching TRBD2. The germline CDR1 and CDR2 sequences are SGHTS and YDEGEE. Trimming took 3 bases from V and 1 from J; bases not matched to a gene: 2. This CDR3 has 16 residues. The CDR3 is CASSSGTSGGQETQYF. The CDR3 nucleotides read TGTGCCAGCAGCTCCGGGACTAGCGGGGGCCAAGAGACCCAGTACTTC.

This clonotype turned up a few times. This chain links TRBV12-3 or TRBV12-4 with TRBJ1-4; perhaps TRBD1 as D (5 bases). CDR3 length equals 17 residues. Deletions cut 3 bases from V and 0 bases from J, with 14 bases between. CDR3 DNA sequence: TGTGCCAGCAGTTTCGACGCAGGGTCGGCAACTAATGAAAAACTGTTTTTT. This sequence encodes CASSFDAGSATNEKLFF.

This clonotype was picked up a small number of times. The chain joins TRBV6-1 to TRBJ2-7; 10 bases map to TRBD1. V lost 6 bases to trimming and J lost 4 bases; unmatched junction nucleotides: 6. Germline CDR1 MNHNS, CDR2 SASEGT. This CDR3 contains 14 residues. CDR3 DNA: TGTGCCAGCAGAGGGCCGGGACAGGGGTACGAGCAGTACTTC. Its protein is CASRGPGQGYEQYF.

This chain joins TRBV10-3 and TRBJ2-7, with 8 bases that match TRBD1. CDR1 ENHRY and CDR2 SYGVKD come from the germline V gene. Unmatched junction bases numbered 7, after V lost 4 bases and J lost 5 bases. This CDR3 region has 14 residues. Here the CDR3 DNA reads TGTGCCATCAGTGTAGGACAGGGTTGGAACGAGCAGTACTTC. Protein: CAISVGQGWNEQYF.

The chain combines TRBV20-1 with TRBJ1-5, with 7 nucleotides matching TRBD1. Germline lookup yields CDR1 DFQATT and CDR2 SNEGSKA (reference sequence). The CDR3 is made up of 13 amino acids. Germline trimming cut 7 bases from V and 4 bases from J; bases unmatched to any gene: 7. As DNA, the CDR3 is TGCAGTGGCAGGGACAGCGAAAATCAGCCCCAGCATTTT. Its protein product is CSGRDSENQPQHF.

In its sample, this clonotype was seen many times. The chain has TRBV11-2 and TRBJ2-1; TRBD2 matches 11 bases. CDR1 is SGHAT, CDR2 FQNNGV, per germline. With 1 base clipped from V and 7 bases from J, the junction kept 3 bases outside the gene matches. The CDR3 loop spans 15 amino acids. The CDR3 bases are TGTGCCAGCAGCTTAGCCCTAGCGGGAGGAAATGAGCAGTTCTTC. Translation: CASSLALAGGNEQFF.

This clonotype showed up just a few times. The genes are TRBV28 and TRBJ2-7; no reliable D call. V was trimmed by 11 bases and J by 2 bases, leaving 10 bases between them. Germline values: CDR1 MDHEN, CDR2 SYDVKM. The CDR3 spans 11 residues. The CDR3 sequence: CASRSPYEQYF. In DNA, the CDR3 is TGTGCCTCCCGGTCGCCCTACGAGCAGTACTTC.

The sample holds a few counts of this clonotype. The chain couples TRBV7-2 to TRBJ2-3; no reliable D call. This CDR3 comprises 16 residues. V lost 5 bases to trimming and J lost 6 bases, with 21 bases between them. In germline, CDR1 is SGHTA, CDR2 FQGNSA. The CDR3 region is CASSATRSTPRDTQYF. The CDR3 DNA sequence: TGTGCCAGCAGCGCCACCCGGTCGACGCCCCGCGATACGCAGTATTTT. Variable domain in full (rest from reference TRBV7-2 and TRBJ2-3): GAGVSQSPSNKVTEKGKDVELRCDPISGHTALYWYRQSLGQGLEFLIYFQGNSAPDKSGLPSDRFSAERTGGSVSTLTIQRTQQEDSAVYLCASSATRSTPRDTQYFGPGTRLTVL.

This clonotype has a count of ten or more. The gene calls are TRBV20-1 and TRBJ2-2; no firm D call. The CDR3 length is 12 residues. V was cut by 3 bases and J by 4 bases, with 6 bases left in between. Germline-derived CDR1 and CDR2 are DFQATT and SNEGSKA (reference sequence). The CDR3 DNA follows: TGCAGTGCTAGGTGGCTCACCGGGGAGCTGTTTTTT. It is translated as CSARWLTGELFF.

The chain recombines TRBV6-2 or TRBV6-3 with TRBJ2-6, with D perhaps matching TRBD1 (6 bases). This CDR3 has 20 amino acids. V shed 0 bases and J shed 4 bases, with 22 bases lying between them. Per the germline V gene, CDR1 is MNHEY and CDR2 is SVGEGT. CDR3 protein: CASSYSGTWNPSLGANVLTF. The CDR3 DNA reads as TGTGCCAGCAGTTACTCCGGGACATGGAATCCCTCTCTCGGGGCCAACGTCCTGACTTTC.

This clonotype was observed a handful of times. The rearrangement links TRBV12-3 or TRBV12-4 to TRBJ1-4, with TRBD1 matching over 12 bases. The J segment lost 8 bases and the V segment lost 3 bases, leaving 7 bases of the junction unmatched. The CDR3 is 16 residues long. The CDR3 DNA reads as TGTGCCAGCAGTTTCCCGGGACAGGGGGCTAGAGAAAAACTGTTTTTT. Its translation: CASSFPGQGAREKLFF.

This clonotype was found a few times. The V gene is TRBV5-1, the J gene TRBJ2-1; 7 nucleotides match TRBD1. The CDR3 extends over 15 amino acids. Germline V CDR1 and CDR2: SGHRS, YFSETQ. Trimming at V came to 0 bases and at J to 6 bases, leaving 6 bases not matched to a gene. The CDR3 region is CASSLGGTGANEQFF. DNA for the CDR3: TGCGCCAGCAGCTTGGGGGGCACAGGGGCCAATGAGCAGTTCTTC.

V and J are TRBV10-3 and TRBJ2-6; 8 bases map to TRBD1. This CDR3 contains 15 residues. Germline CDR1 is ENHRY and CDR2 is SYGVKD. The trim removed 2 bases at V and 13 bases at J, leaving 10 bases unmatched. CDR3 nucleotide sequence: TGTGCCATCAGTGAGCAAGACAGGGGAGCAGGGGTCCTGACTTTC. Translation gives CAISEQDRGAGVLTF.

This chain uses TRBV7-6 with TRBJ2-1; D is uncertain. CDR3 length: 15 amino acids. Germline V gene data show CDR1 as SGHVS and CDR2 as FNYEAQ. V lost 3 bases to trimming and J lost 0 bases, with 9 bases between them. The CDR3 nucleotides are TGTGCCAGCAGCTTCTTACACGTCTCCTACAATGAGCAGTTCTTC. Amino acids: CASSFLHVSYNEQFF.

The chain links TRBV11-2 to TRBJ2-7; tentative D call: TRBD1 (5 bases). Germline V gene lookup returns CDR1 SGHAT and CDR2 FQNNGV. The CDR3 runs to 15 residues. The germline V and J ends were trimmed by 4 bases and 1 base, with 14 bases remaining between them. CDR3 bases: TGTGCCAGCAGCTCGACAGTCCAGACTTCCTACGAGCAGTACTTC. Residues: CASSSTVQTSYEQYF.

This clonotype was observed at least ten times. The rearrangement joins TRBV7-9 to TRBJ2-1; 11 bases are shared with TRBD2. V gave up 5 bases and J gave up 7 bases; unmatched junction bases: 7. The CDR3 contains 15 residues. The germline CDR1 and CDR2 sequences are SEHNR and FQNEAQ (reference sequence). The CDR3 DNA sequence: TGTGCCAGCAGCGCCACTAGCGGGAGATGGAATGAGCAGTTCTTC. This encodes CASSATSGRWNEQFF.

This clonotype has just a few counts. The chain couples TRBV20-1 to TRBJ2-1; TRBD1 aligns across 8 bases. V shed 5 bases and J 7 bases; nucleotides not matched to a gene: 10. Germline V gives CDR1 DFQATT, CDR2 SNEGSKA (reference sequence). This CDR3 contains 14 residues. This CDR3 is CSAVRGLVWNEQFF. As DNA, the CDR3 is TGCAGTGCTGTCAGGGGGCTTGTGTGGAATGAGCAGTTCTTC.

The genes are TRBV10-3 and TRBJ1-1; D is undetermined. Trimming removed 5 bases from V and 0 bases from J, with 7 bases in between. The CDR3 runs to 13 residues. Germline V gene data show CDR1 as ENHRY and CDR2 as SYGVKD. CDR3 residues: CAISKILNTEAFF. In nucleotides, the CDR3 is TGTGCCATCAGTAAGATTTTGAACACTGAAGCTTTCTTT.

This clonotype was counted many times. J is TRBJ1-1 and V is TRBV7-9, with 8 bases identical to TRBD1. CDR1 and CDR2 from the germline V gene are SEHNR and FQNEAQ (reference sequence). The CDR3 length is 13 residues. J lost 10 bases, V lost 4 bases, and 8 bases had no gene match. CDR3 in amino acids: CASSYDGTGGAFF. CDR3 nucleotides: TGTGCCAGCAGCTACGATGGGACAGGTGGAGCTTTCTTT.

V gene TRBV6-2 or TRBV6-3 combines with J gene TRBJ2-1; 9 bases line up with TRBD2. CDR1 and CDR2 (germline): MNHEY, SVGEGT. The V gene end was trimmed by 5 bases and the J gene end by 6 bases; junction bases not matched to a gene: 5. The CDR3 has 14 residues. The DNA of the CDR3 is TGTGCCAGCAGTGGTAGCGGGGGAGTCAATGAGCAGTTCTTC. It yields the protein CASSGSGGVNEQFF.

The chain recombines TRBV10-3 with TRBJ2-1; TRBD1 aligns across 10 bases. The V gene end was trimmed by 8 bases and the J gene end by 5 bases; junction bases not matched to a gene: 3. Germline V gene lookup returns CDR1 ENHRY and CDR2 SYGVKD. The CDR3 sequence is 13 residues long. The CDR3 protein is CAIAGQGNNEQFF. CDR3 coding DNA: TGTGCCATCGCGGGACAGGGGAACAATGAGCAGTTCTTC.

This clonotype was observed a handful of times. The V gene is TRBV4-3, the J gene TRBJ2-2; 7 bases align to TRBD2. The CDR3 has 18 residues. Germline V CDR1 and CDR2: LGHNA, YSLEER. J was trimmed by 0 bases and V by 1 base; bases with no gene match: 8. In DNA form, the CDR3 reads TGCGCCAGCAGCCAAGGGATGGGGGGGATTTCGAACACCGGGGAGCTGTTTTTT. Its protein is CASSQGMGGISNTGELFF.

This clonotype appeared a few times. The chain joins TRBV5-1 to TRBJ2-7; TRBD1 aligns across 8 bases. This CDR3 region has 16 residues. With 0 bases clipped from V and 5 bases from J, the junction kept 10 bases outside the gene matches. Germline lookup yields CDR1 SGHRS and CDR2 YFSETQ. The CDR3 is CASSLGLVAGGDEQYF. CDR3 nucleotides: TGCGCCAGCAGCTTGGGGCTTGTGGCAGGGGGCGACGAGCAGTACTTC.

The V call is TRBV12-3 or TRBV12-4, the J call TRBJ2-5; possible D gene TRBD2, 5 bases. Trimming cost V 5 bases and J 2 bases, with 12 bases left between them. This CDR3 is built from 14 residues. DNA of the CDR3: TGTGCCAGCAGTCCGAGGGCTAAGCAAGAGACCCAGTACTTC. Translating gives CASSPRAKQETQYF.

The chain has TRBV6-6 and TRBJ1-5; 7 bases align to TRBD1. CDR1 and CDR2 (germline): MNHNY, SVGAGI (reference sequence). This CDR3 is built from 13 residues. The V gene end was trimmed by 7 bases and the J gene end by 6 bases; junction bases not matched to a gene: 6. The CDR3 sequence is CASTQGVPQPQHF. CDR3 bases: TGTGCCAGCACCCAGGGGGTGCCTCAGCCCCAGCATTTT.

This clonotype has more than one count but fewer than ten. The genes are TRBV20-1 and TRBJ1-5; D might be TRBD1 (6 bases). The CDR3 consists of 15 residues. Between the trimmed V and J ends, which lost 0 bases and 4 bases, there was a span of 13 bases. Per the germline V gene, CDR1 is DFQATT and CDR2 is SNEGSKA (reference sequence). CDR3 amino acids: CSAREAGAKNQPQHF. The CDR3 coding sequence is TGCAGTGCTAGAGAGGCAGGGGCGAAAAATCAGCCCCAGCATTTT.

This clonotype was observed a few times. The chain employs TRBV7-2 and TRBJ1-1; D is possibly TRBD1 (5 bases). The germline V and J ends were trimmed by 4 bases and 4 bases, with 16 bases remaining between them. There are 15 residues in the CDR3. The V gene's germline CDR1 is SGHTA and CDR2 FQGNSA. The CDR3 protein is CASSWGGRVGTEAFF. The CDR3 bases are TGTGCCAGCAGCTGGGGGGGGAGGGTTGGCACTGAAGCTTTCTTT.

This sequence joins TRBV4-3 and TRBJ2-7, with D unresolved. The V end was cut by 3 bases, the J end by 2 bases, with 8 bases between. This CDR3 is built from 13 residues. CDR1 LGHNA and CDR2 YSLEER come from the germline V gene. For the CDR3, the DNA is TGCGCCAGCAGCCAGCGTTATGCCTACGAGCAGTACTTC. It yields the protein CASSQRYAYEQYF.